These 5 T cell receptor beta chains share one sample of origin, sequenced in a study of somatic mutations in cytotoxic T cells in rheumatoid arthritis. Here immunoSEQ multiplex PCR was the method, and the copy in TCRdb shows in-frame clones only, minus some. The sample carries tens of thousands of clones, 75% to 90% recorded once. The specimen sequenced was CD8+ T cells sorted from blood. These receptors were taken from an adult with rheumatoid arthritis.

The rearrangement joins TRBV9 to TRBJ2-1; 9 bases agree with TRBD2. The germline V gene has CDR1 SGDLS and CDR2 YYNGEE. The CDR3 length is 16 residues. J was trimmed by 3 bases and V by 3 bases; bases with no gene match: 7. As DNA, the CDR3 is TGTGCCAGCAGCGCCCAGGGACTAGCAGTCTACAATGAGCAGTTCTTC. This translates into CASSAQGLAVYNEQFF.

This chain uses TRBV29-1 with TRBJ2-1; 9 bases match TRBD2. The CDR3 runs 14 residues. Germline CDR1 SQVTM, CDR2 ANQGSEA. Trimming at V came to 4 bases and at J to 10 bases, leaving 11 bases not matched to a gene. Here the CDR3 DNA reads TGCAGCGTTGGGTCCTCAGCGGGAGGTTGGGAGCAGTTCTTC. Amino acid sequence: CSVGSSAGGWEQFF.

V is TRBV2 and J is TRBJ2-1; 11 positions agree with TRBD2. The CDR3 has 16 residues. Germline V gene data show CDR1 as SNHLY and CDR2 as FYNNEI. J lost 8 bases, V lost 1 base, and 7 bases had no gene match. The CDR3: CASSEGGLAALDEQFF. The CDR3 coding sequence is TGTGCCAGCAGTGAAGGGGGACTAGCGGCCTTGGATGAGCAGTTCTTC.

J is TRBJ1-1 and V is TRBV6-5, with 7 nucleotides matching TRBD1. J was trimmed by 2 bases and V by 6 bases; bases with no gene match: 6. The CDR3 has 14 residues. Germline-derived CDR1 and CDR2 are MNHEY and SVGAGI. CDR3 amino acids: CASRRGQLNTEAFF. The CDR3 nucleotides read TGTGCCAGCAGAAGGGGGCAACTAAACACTGAAGCTTTCTTT.

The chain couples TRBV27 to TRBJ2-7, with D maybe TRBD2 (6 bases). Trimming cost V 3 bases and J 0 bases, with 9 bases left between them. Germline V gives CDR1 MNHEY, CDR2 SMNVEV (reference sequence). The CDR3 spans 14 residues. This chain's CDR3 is CASSFGGSSYEQYF. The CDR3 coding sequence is TGTGCCAGCAGTTTCGGAGGGAGCTCCTACGAGCAGTACTTC.